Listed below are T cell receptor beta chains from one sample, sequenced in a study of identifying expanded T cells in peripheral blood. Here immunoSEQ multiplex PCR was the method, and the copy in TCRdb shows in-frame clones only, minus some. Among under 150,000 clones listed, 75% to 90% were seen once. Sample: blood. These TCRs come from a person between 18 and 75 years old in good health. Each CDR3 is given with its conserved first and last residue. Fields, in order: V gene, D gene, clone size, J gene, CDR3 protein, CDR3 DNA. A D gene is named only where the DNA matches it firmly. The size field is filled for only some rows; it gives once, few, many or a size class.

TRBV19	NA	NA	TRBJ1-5	CASSIDLRSNQPQHF	TGTGCCAGTAGTATAGACCTAAGAAGCAATCAGCCCCAGCATTTT
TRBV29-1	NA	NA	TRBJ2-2	CSVEVFQGGTGELFF	TGCAGCGTTGAAGTTTTCCAGGGAGGCACCGGGGAGCTGTTTTTT
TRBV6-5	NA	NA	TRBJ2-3	CASSYRSHSSTDTQYF	TGTGCCAGCAGTTACAGGTCCCACTCTAGCACAGATACGCAGTATTTT
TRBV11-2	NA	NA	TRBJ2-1	CASSKPPREPYNEQFF	TGTGCCAGCAGCAAACCCCCCCGGGAACCCTACAATGAGCAGTTCTTC
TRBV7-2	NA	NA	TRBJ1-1	CASILGTEAFF	TGTGCCAGCATCCTCGGCACTGAAGCTTTCTTT
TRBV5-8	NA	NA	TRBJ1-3	CASSWRSGNTIYF	TGTGCCAGCAGCTGGAGGAGCGGAAACACCATATATTTT
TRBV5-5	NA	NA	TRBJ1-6	CASSLYTGTVNSPLHF	TGTGCCAGCAGCTTGTACACCGGGACGGTGAATTCACCCCTCCACTTT
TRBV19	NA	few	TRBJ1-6	CASKPSSYNSPLHF	TGTGCCAGTAAGCCCAGCTCCTATAATTCACCCCTCCACTTT
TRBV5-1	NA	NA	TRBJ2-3	CASGTNPPLTDTQYF	TGCGCCAGCGGGACGAACCCCCCGCTTACGGATACGCAGTATTTT
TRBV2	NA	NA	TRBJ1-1	CASKTTAEAFF	TGTGCCAGCAAGACAACGGCTGAAGCTTTCTTT
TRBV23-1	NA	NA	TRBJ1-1	CASIRYGRAFF	TGCGCCAGCATCCGATACGGGAGGGCTTTCTTT
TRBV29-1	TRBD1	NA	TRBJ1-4	CSVEGQEGEKLFF	TGCAGCGTTGAGGGACAGGAGGGTGAAAAACTGTTTTTT
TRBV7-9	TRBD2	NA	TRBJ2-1	CASSTLAGSYNEQFF	TGTGCCAGCAGCACCCTAGCGGGGAGTTACAATGAGCAGTTCTTC
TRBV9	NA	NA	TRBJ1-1	CASSKTANTEAFF	TGTGCCAGCAGCAAAACAGCTAACACTGAAGCTTTCTTT
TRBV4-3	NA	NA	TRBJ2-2	CASSQDVGRWDTGELFF	TGCGCCAGCAGCCAAGATGTAGGGAGATGGGACACCGGGGAGCTGTTTTTT
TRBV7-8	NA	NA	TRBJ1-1	CASSPRFDDNTEAFF	TGTGCCAGCAGCCCTCGGTTTGACGATAACACTGAAGCTTTCTTT
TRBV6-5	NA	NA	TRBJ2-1	CASSPGGEQFF	TGTGCCAGCAGCCCCGGAGGTGAGCAGTTCTTC
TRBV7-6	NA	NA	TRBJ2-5	CASSLATETQYF	TGTGCCAGCAGCTTAGCAACCGAGACCCAGTACTTC
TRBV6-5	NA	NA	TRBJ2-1	CASSRTLYNEQFF	TGTGCCAGCAGTCGGACCCTCTACAATGAGCAGTTCTTC
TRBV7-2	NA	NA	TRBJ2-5	CASSSGGVWARETQYF	TGTGCCAGCAGCTCCGGCGGCGTTTGGGCACGGGAGACCCAGTACTTC
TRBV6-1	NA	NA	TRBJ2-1	CASGWARHEFF	TGTGCCAGCGGCTGGGCCCGTCACGAGTTCTTC
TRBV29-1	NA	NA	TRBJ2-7	CSVTARYEQYF	TGCAGCGTGACCGCCCGGTACGAGCAGTACTTC
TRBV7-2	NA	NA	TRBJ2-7	CASSSEGSVYEQYF	TGTGCCAGCAGCTCCGAAGGTTCCGTTTACGAGCAGTACTTC
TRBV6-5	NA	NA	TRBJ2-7	CASSRDTPGSYEQYF	TGTGCCAGCAGCCGCGACACCCCTGGATCCTACGAGCAGTACTTC
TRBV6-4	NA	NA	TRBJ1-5	CASSESIGNQPQHF	TGTGCCAGCAGTGAGAGCATCGGCAATCAGCCCCAGCATTTT
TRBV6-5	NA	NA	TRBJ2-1	CASSYSYGSPGNEQFF	TGTGCCAGCAGTTACTCTTACGGGTCCCCGGGGAATGAGCAGTTCTTC
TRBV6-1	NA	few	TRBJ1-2	CASSEKGRPYGYTF	TGTGCCAGCAGTGAAAAGGGGCGCCCCTATGGCTACACCTTC
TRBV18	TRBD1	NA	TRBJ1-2	CASSSTRTGVYGYTF	TGTGCCAGCTCATCAACCCGGACAGGGGTGTATGGCTACACCTTC
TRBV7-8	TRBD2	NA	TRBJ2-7	CASSLTSGSKSTEQYF	TGTGCCAGCAGCCTGACTAGCGGTTCTAAGTCGACGGAGCAGTACTTC
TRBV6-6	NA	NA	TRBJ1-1	CTSSRTANTEAFF	TGTACCAGCAGTCGGACAGCGAACACTGAAGCTTTCTTT
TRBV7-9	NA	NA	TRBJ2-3	CASSHDHRAPPQYF	TGTGCCAGCAGCCATGACCACAGGGCCCCTCCCCAGTATTTT
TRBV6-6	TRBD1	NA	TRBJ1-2	CASSLRDRGVYGYTF	TGTGCCAGCAGTCTCCGGGACAGGGGCGTCTATGGCTACACCTTC
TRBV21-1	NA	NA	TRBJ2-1	CASSQGLADASSYNEQFF	TGTGCCAGCAGCCAGGGACTAGCGGACGCTAGCTCCTACAATGAGCAGTTCTTC
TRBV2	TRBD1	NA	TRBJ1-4	CASRGRGLSEKLFF	TGTGCCAGCAGGGGAAGGGGGCTTTCTGAAAAACTGTTTTTT
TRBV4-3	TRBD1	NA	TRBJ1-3	CASSQATGGNGNTIYF	TGCGCCAGCAGCCAAGCCACAGGGGGTAATGGAAACACCATATATTTT
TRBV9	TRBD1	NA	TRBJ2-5	CASSPRTGGWQETQYF	TGTGCCAGCAGCCCCCGGACAGGGGGATGGCAAGAGACCCAGTACTTC
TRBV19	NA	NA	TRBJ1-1	CASSRRGSNTEAFF	TGTGCCAGTAGTAGAAGGGGGTCGAACACTGAAGCTTTCTTT
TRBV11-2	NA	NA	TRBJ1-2	CASSYELGTNYGYTF	TGTGCCAGCAGCTACGAGTTGGGGACTAACTATGGCTACACCTTC
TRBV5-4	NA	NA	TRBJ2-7	CASSLRGVVEQYF	TGTGCCAGCAGCTTGAGGGGGGTGGTGGAGCAGTACTTC
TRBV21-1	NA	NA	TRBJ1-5	CASSKGGAGNQPQHF	TGTGCCAGCAGCAAAGGGGGCGCGGGCAATCAGCCCCAGCATTTT
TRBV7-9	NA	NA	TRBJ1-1	CASRTNQGMNTEAFF	TGTGCCAGCAGGACAAACCAGGGTATGAACACTGAAGCTTTCTTT
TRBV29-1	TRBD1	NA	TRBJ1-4	CSAGTAAQGVFF	TGCAGCGCCGGGACAGCTGCGCAAGGGGTGTTTTTT
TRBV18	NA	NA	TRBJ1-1	CASSLNTETEAFF	TGTGCCAGCTCACTAAACACAGAGACTGAAGCTTTCTTT
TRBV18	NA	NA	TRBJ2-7	CASSPRDGSYEQYF	TGTGCCAGCTCACCAAGGGACGGCTCCTACGAGCAGTACTTC
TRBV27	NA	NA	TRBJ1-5	CASSFGIHQPQHF	TGTGCCAGCAGTTTTGGCATACATCAGCCCCAGCATTTT